This section outlines one TCR beta chain sequence together with its context. The clone's antigen remains unknown. No much larger clonotype is one base removed from it; base qualities were not supplied. Including cysteine and phenylalanine, the CDR3 has 16 amino acids. Of the read, only the CDR3 DNA is kept; its 48 bases are in frame from base 1. The germline V gene (reference sequence) sets CDR1 to PRHDT and CDR2 to FYEKMQ. V is trimmed back by 5 bases and J by 10 bases, and the junction contains 12 bases that no gene match accounts for. Collaborating institutions collected whole blood in K2EDTA tubes following their own protocols. For TCRbeta analysis, collaborator samples were shipped as frozen whole blood, as isolated PBMCs, or as DNA extracted from either sample type. TCRbeta CDR3 regions were amplified from genomic DNA using the immunoSEQ Assay, a bias-controlled multiplex PCR. Turning to the authors' computational methods: The number of nucleated cells in each sample was estimated from the amplification of reference gene primers within the assay. To quantify the absolute abundance of each unique TCRbeta CDR3 rearrangement, sequence reads were collapsed and filtered. Productive Simpson clonality was computed per sample as the square root of Simpson's diversity index over productive rearrangements. In TCRdb, the immuneACCESS table is reduced to in-frame sequences with V and J assigned. These tables do not hold every clone; where another copy was compared, an unresolved V gene accounts for under half, and the others remain unexplained. V and J calls plus clone size are reproduced from that table; the DNA served to infer D and trimming. Recorded for this sample are 100,000 to 150,000 clones; roughly 82% of them occurred a single time. The top ten constitute 9.5% to 13% of the sample.

The data stem from a study of blood T cell repertoires in COVID-19 (dated by TCRdb to the early 2020s). Broadly, across the study: Collaborator samples came from the United States, Italy and Spain and covered acute and convalescent phases of COVID-19. The prospective study material was composed of cDNA or gDNA derived from T cells, B-cell-depleted T cells, or PBMCs. Deeply sampled blood TCRbeta repertoires from subjects exposed to, actively infected with, or recovered from COVID-19 were included in the dataset. The repertoires were released in a freely available public database intended as a resource for research on the immune response to SARS-CoV-2. Samples came from the ongoing ImmuneRACE study (first 160 participants) plus 1,254 subjects from 6 global collaborators. A de-identified subject ID, COVID-19 status, age in years and sex were almost always included in the sample metadata. HLA class I and class II types, where available, came from metadata supplied by the sample provider rather than from assay-based typing. Study-wide conclusions, independent of this receptor: The amount of clinical and demographic metadata varied by source and participant and was provided uncurated.

The source of this sequence is a human donor in a cohort sampled during active COVID-19. The sample was peripheral blood. Rearrangement joined TRBV13 to TRBJ2-1, with 12 bases matching TRBD2. The CDR3 loop reads CASSPRLAGAFSEQFF. In nucleotides, the sequence is TGTGCCAGCAGCCCTCGACTAGCGGGGGCCTTCAGCGAGCAGTTCTTC.